Listed here are 30 T cell receptor beta chains from one sample, sequenced in a study of radiation and T cells in renal cell carcinoma. Time point indicated: blood 2 weeks post-SBRT. The treatment here: 15 Gy SBRT to primary tumor, nephrectomy 4 weeks later. TCRdb's table, derived via immunoSEQ multiplex PCR, lists solely in-frame clones and lacks some. The table records about 130,000 clones, around four fifths of them present only once. Sequences were derived from blood, sampled from a patient whose treatment included radiotherapy and nephrectomy. The receptors here all came from a woman aged 60 to 75 with renal cell carcinoma.

The V gene is TRBV6-1, the J gene TRBJ2-6; tentative D call: TRBD1 (5 bases). Trimming removed 2 bases from V and 5 bases from J, with 16 bases in between. Germline assignment: CDR1 MNHNS and CDR2 SASEGT. The length of the CDR3 is 17 residues. The CDR3: CASSEYDRRGWANVLTF. CDR3 nucleotide sequence: TGTGCCAGCAGTGAATATGACAGAAGGGGATGGGCCAACGTCCTGACTTTC.

This chain links TRBV10-1 with TRBJ1-5; 8 nucleotides agree with TRBD1. CDR1 and CDR2 from the germline V gene are WNHNN and SYGVQD (reference sequence). The CDR3 length is 17 residues. The V segment lost 7 bases and the J segment 4 bases; nucleotides outside the gene matches: 15. The CDR3 nucleotides read TGCGCCAGCACTATCACAGTCGACAGGGGAAGGAATCAGCCCCAGCATTTT. Encoded protein: CASTITVDRGRNQPQHF.

The CDR3 DNA follows: TGTGCCAGCAGCCCCGGAACTGGAAACACCATATATTTT. Amino acid sequence: CASSPGTGNTIYF. V and J are TRBV7-2 and TRBJ1-3; no clear D. With 5 bases removed from V and 2 bases from J, the gap between germline ends came to 7 bases. Per germline, CDR1 SGHTA and CDR2 FQGNSA. There are 13 residues in the CDR3. Full variable domain (outside the CDR3, taken from reference TRBV7-2 and TRBJ1-3): GAGVSQSPSNKVTEKGKDVELRCDPISGHTALYWYRQSLGQGLEFLIYFQGNSAPDKSGLPSDRFSAERTGGSVSTLTIQRTQQEDSAVYLCASSPGTGNTIYFGEGSWLTVV.

The genes are TRBV2 and TRBJ2-5, with 10 bases matching TRBD1. The CDR3 is 14 amino acids. Germline values: CDR1 SNHLY, CDR2 FYNNEI. V trimming: 6 bases; J trimming: 5 bases; junction bases outside the gene matches: 6. The CDR3 protein is CASRRDRGRETQYF. CDR3 sequence (DNA): TGTGCCAGCAGAAGGGACAGGGGACGGGAGACCCAGTACTTC.

The chain combines TRBV19 with TRBJ1-2; TRBD1 matches at 7 bases. Germline V gene sequence: CDR1 LNHDA, CDR2 SQIVND (reference sequence). The trim removed 4 bases at V and 4 bases at J, leaving 6 bases unmatched. The CDR3 spans 14 residues. The CDR3 DNA reads TGTGCCAGTAGTAAGTTGGGGACAGCCTATGGCTACACCTTC. Translation: CASSKLGTAYGYTF.

The V call is TRBV7-2, the J call TRBJ1-4; TRBD1 might be the D (5 bases). This CDR3 is 15 amino acids long. Germline V CDR1 and CDR2: SGHTA, FQGNSA. Trimming removed 2 bases at V and 0 bases at J, with 7 bases between. The CDR3 DNA follows: TGTGCCAGCAGCTTACAGGGTTCAACTAATGAAAAACTGTTTTTT. This gives the protein CASSLQGSTNEKLFF.

The rearrangement uses TRBV5-1 and TRBJ1-4, with a weak D call TRBD1 (5 bases). Trimming removed 4 bases from V and 2 bases from J, with 21 bases in between. Per germline, CDR1 SGHRS and CDR2 YFSETQ. This CDR3 region has 18 residues. CDR3 DNA sequence: TGCGCCAGCAGCCGCGGGCTGAAAACGGGACGGACTAATGAAAAACTGTTTTTT. Its translation: CASSRGLKTGRTNEKLFF.

The rearrangement joins TRBV15 to TRBJ1-4; D is possibly TRBD1 (6 bases). Germline-derived CDR1 and CDR2 are LNHNV and YYDKDF (reference sequence). Trimming removed 5 bases at V and 7 bases at J, with 14 bases between. There are 14 residues in the CDR3. The chain's CDR3 is CATSPGIGGEKLFF. The CDR3, as DNA: TGTGCCACCAGCCCAGGTATAGGGGGTGAAAAACTGTTTTTT.

The chain recombines TRBV5-6 with TRBJ2-1; 14 nucleotides line up with TRBD2. In germline, CDR1 is SGHDT, CDR2 YYEEEE. The CDR3 contains 15 residues. Germline trimming cut 2 bases from V and 8 bases from J; bases unmatched to any gene: 3. CDR3 coding DNA: TGTGCCAGCAGCTTACCGGGACTAGCGGGAGATGAGCAGTTCTTC. Encoded protein: CASSLPGLAGDEQFF.

This chain connects TRBV28 to TRBJ1-1, with TRBD1 as a possible D gene (5 bases). The germline V and J ends were trimmed by 3 bases and 4 bases, with 12 bases remaining between them. The CDR3 spans 14 residues. Germline V lookup: CDR1 MDHEN, CDR2 SYDVKM. The CDR3: CASSLGDGFTEAFF. CDR3 DNA: TGTGCCAGCAGTTTGGGGGACGGGTTCACTGAAGCTTTCTTT.

The chain recombines TRBV6-1 with TRBJ2-7; TRBD1 might be the D (5 bases). V was clipped by 3 bases and J by 0 bases, with 9 bases between them. The germline V gene encodes CDR1 MNHNS and CDR2 SASEGT. The CDR3 is 14 amino acids. In DNA, the CDR3 is TGTGCCAGCAGTGATAAGGGGATCTCCTACGAGCAGTACTTC. Its translation: CASSDKGISYEQYF.

The V gene is TRBV27, the J gene TRBJ2-5; 9 bases fit TRBD1. V trimming: 5 bases; J trimming: 7 bases; junction bases outside the gene matches: 8. The germline V gene has CDR1 MNHEY and CDR2 SMNVEV (reference sequence). The length of the CDR3 is 14 residues. The CDR3 loop is CASSTDRGVGTQYF. In DNA, the CDR3 is TGTGCCAGCAGTACCGACAGGGGGGTGGGGACCCAGTACTTC.

This clone was seen a handful of times. DNA of the CDR3: TGCGCCAGCCTGGGGACGCGTGACACTGAAGCTTTCTTT. Protein sequence: CASLGTRDTEAFF. The J gene is TRBJ1-1, the V gene TRBV5-1; TRBD1 is a possible D gene (5 bases). The germline gives CDR1 SGHRS, CDR2 YFSETQ. Trimming removed 7 bases from V and 3 bases from J, with 13 bases in between. The CDR3 contains 13 residues.

This clone was picked up a small number of times. This chain connects TRBV6-1 to TRBJ1-1; D remains ambiguous. CDR1 and CDR2 from the germline V gene are MNHNS and SASEGT. The CDR3 runs to 16 residues. Between the trimmed V and J ends, which lost 4 bases and 1 base, there was a span of 16 bases. CDR3 sequence: CASSGVLGNGNTEAFF. The CDR3 DNA reads as TGTGCCAGCAGTGGGGTTTTAGGTAATGGGAACACTGAAGCTTTCTTT.

J is TRBJ1-4 and V is TRBV28; a weak D match, TRBD1 (5 bases). From germline, CDR1 is MDHEN and CDR2 SYDVKM. The CDR3 runs 12 residues. V lost 6 bases, J lost 3 bases, and 5 bases lay in between. CDR3 in amino acids: CASRTANEKLFF. The CDR3 DNA is TGTGCCAGCAGGACAGCTAATGAAAAACTGTTTTTT.

J is TRBJ2-7 and V is TRBV10-2; 10 positions match TRBD2. The CDR3 sequence is 20 residues long. V shed 0 bases and J 1 base; nucleotides not matched to a gene: 15. In germline, CDR1 is WSHSY, CDR2 SAAADI. CDR3 loop: CASSESTLAGSSHISYEQYF. DNA of the CDR3: TGCGCCAGCAGTGAGTCGACACTAGCGGGGTCGTCCCATATTTCCTACGAGCAGTACTTC.

This chain links TRBV5-1 with TRBJ2-7, with D hard to call. Trimming left V 2 bases short and J 5 bases short, with 17 bases between. Per germline, CDR1 SGHRS and CDR2 YFSETQ. The CDR3 is 15 residues long. CDR3 bases: TGCGCCAGCAGCTTTTACCCCCCACGAGAGGACGAGCAGTACTTC. Protein product: CASSFYPPREDEQYF.

This chain uses TRBV18 with TRBJ2-5; D may be TRBD2 (5 bases). CDR1 is KGHSH, CDR2 LQKENI, per germline. This CDR3 has 17 amino acids. Between the trimmed V and J ends, which lost 3 bases and 1 base, there was a span of 18 bases. For the CDR3, the DNA is TGTGCCAGCTCACCGCCCTTGGGTCAGGACTTCCAAGAGACCCAGTACTTC. It is translated as CASSPPLGQDFQETQYF.

The rearrangement joins TRBV7-2 to TRBJ2-5; weak D call: TRBD2 (5 bases). The CDR3 covers 14 residues. V was shortened by 1 base and J by 5 bases, with 11 bases between the two germline ends. CDR1 SGHTA and CDR2 FQGNSA come from the germline V gene. CDR3 sequence: CASSLGFGMETQYF. The DNA of the CDR3 is TGTGCCAGCAGCTTAGGTTTCGGGATGGAGACCCAGTACTTC. Full variable domain (missing parts from reference TRBV7-2 and TRBJ2-5): GAGVSQSPSNKVTEKGKDVELRCDPISGHTALYWYRQSLGQGLEFLIYFQGNSAPDKSGLPSDRFSAERTGGSVSTLTIQRTQQEDSAVYLCASSLGFGMETQYFGPGTRLLVL.

The sample holds a few counts of this clone. V gene TRBV7-9 combines with J gene TRBJ1-1; D not resolved. Trimming pared 0 bases from V and 1 base from J, leaving 12 bases between. The germline CDR1 and CDR2 sequences are SEHNR and FQNEAQ (reference sequence). The CDR3 has 16 residues. CDR3 in DNA: TGTGCCAGCAGCTTAGCGGTTGCAGAAAGGAACACTGAAGCTTTCTTT. Protein sequence: CASSLAVAERNTEAFF.

J is TRBJ1-1 and V is TRBV10-1, with TRBD1 matching over 7 bases. Germline CDR1 is WNHNN and CDR2 is SYGVQD (reference sequence). Trimming at V came to 5 bases and at J to 7 bases, leaving 7 bases not matched to a gene. The CDR3 runs 13 residues. The CDR3 coding sequence is TGCGCCAGCAGTCACCCCGGACAGGTTGAAGCTTTCTTT. As protein: CASSHPGQVEAFF.

The genes are TRBV7-9 and TRBJ2-3; TRBD1 is a possible D gene (7 bases). The CDR3 runs to 14 residues. Germline V gene data show CDR1 as SEHNR and CDR2 as FQNEAQ (reference sequence). With 7 bases removed from V and 4 bases from J, the gap between germline ends came to 15 bases. The CDR3 loop reads CASNVQGGSDTQYF. The CDR3 bases are TGTGCCAGCAACGTGCAGGGGGGCTCAGATACGCAGTATTTT. The full variable domain, its missing parts supplied by reference TRBV7-9 and TRBJ2-3, is DTGVSQNPRHKITKRGQNVTFRCDPISEHNRLYWYRQTLGQGPEFLTYFQNEAQLEKSRLLSDRFSAERPKGSFSTLEIQRTEQGDSAMYLCASNVQGGSDTQYFGPGTRLTVL.

V and J are TRBV5-6 and TRBJ1-2, with 10 bases identical to TRBD1. The CDR3 runs to 17 residues. V was clipped by 1 base and J by 2 bases; unmatched bases: 8. Germline V gives CDR1 SGHDT, CDR2 YYEEEE. The CDR3 here is CASSLLGQGRGNYGYTF. CDR3 in DNA: TGTGCCAGCAGCTTGTTGGGACAGGGGAGAGGGAACTATGGCTACACCTTC.

The table lists this clone with a count of one. The chain is built from TRBV5-1 and TRBJ2-5; 8 nucleotides agree with TRBD2. Germline V gene data show CDR1 as SGHRS and CDR2 as YFSETQ. Trimming removed 0 bases from V and 3 bases from J; junction bases left unmatched: 1. The CDR3 is 14 amino acids. Here the CDR3 reads CASSLAGGEETQYF. DNA of the CDR3: TGCGCCAGCAGCTTGGCCGGGGGGGAAGAGACCCAGTACTTC.

This clone is a singleton in its sample. This chain connects TRBV4-1 to TRBJ2-5, with TRBD1 matching 10 bases. The CDR3 covers 16 residues. Trimming at V came to 5 bases and at J to 5 bases, leaving 11 bases not matched to a gene. CDR1 and CDR2 (germline): MGHRA, YSYEKL. The CDR3 here is CASSWGQGTGVETQYF. CDR3 sequence (DNA): TGCGCCAGCAGCTGGGGACAGGGGACGGGGGTGGAGACCCAGTACTTC.

The chain has TRBV6-1 and TRBJ1-1, with TRBD1 matching 10 bases. Looked up from germline, CDR1 is MNHNS and CDR2 is SASEGT. This CDR3 region has 16 residues. Germline trimming cut 3 bases from V and 1 base from J; bases unmatched to any gene: 5. CDR3 sequence reads: CASSEDRGYRNTEAFF. CDR3 sequence (DNA): TGTGCCAGCAGTGAGGACAGGGGGTATCGGAACACTGAAGCTTTCTTT.

The V gene is TRBV28, the J gene TRBJ1-2; the D gene is possibly TRBD1 (5 bases). This CDR3 comprises 15 residues. CDR1 and CDR2 from the germline V gene are MDHEN and SYDVKM. V gave up 6 bases and J gave up 4 bases, with 18 bases separating them. The CDR3 DNA reads as TGTGCCAGCAGCTCCGCGGGGCTCGAGTCCTATGGCTACACCTTC. This codes for CASSSAGLESYGYTF.

This clone appeared a single time. The chain is built from TRBV10-1 and TRBJ2-2; no clear D. CDR1 is WNHNN and CDR2 is SYGVQD in the germline V gene (reference sequence). CDR3 length: 13 amino acids. V lost 1 base and J 6 bases, leaving 6 bases between the germline ends. CDR3 protein: CASSEFRSGELFF. CDR3 coding DNA: TGCGCCAGCAGTGAGTTCCGGTCCGGGGAGCTGTTTTTT.

V and J are TRBV29-1 and TRBJ2-2; D is unclear. The V end lost 5 bases, the J end lost 2 bases, and 9 bases lay between the germline ends. This CDR3 spans 13 amino acids. Germline V gene sequence: CDR1 SQVTM, CDR2 ANQGSEA. CDR3 sequence reads: CSVRQVNTGELFF. The DNA of the CDR3 is TGCAGCGTTAGGCAGGTTAACACCGGGGAGCTGTTTTTT.

The CDR3 DNA reads as TGTGCCAGCAGCCTATCGACAGGGGGAGAGACCCAGTACTTC. Its translation: CASSLSTGGETQYF. The rearrangement joins TRBV9 to TRBJ2-5, with 9 bases that match TRBD1. The CDR3 loop spans 14 amino acids. With 4 bases clipped from V and 4 bases from J, the junction kept 5 bases outside the gene matches. CDR1 is SGDLS, CDR2 YYNGEE, per germline.